This T cell receptor beta chain was captured in a study of T-cell memory formation after mild COVID-19 (dated by TCRdb to the early 2020s). Regarding the study in general: TCR sequence clusters from the two donors were largely donor specific. In a couple of donors, T-cell clones that expanded and contracted after mild COVID-19 were followed by sequencing TCRalpha and TCRbeta repertoires longitudinally. Two young, previously healthy adult volunteers made up the cohort, one male and one female. The full study reports these points: Contracting CD4+ clones turned up mainly in the CM and EM memory subsets, whereas EMRA was where CD8+ clones were enriched. Balanced CD4/CD8 phenotypes were observed for clones contracting from day 15 to 85, whereas a bias towards CD4+ was observed for a second wave of clones expanding from day 15 to 37. Only a couple of mild cases were covered in the study, and larger cohorts including severe cases with pre-infection samples were considered necessary. The detection of some responding clones in pre-infection memory suggests that pre-existing cross-reactive memory T cells joined the SARS-CoV-2 response. SARS-CoV-2 specificity of the second-wave clones peaking on day 37 was not confirmed.

Comment on this clonotype: Its cognate antigen has yet to be identified. No base quality values were provided; no much bigger clone lies one nucleotide off.

The sequencer listed for this sample is Illumina NovaSeq 6000. TCRalpha and TCRbeta cDNA libraries were built by 5'RACE with constant-segment primers, adding sample barcodes and unique molecular identifiers. RNA was extracted from every sample with Trizol reagent. Library amplification was performed in two PCR steps, and a second sample barcode and Illumina TruSeq adapters were introduced in the second step. Sequencing of libraries was performed on an Illumina NovaSeq with 2 x 150 bp paired-end reads. The published analysis was carried out like this. Reads were demultiplexed and collapsed into UMI-guided consensus sequences with migec v1.2.7. Using mixcr v2.1.11, the UMI consensuses were aligned to TRA and TRB V and J templates and assembled into clonotypes. Expanded or contracted clonotypes were those called significant by both edgeR and NoisET, with noise models trained on biological replicates. edgeR calls used a false discovery rate-adjusted p below 0.01 and a log2 fold-change threshold of 1. As an exploratory analysis of dynamics, max-normalized trajectories of the 1000 most abundant clonotypes were examined by PCA with hierarchical clustering. The CD4 or CD8 phenotype of responding clones was assigned using the separately sequenced CD4+ and CD8+ repertoires. Using fastp at Q25 and MiXCR, TCRdb reprocessed the public reads and kept productive beta chains. Entries are consolidated by CDR3 protein sequence, retaining the most common genes and DNA. For this entry, the V and J calls and clone size follow TCRdb and not the study's own pipeline. For this sample the table gives 35,000 to 50,000 distinct CDR3 sequences, of which 8.5% to 10% were detected only once. About an eighth of the sample comes from the top ten.

PBMCs were isolated by Ficoll-Paque density gradient centrifugation. V loses 2 bases at its end and J loses 2 bases; junction bases beyond the gene matches: 7. The CDR3 measures 17 amino acids from cysteine to phenylalanine. Only the CDR3 portion is preserved as DNA: 51 bases, with reading frame beginning at the first base. Looking up the germline V gene yields CDR1 LGHNA and CDR2 YSLEER. The chain is encoded by TRBV4-3 joined to TRBJ2-3, and 10 junctional nucleotides match TRBD2. Sequencing input: PBMCs or a T cell subset sorted from them (not recorded which). The clonotype comes from an adult woman who had mild COVID-19 (a few samples of this study predate the infection). The sample titles of this study are shuffled in the database, so cell type and time point are left out; the donor was told from shared clones. The nucleotide sequence is TGCGCCAGCAGCCAAATACTAGCGGGATCCCTCACAGATACGCAGTATTTT. It is translated as CASSQILAGSLTDTQYF.